This T cell receptor beta chain originates from a study of shared clonotypes between healthy human individuals. Study information: Aged 18 to 49, the donors were a couple of women and a few men. Findings of the study overall: Non-shared clonotypes had lower generation probabilities than clonotypes shared by all four sorted-subset donors.

Caucasian adults living in Nashville, Tennessee, provided all samples. Germline CDR1 SGHRS, CDR2 YFSETQ. This CDR3 is built from 14 residues. V lost 4 bases to trimming and J lost 4 bases; unmatched junction nucleotides: 2. A note on this clone: Its target is not known. The sample holds other DNA sequences that translate to the same CDR3.

For sorted subsets, approximately 0.2 ug DNA per replicate equaled roughly 30,000 T cell genomes. Repertoires were generated with immunoSEQ multiplex PCR, while TCRdb's copy carries only in-frame clones and drops some. The sample comprises approximately 1.5 million clones, around 98.5% of which are singletons, and under 0.45% rests with the top ten. This TCR was recovered from a man aged 25 to 40 in good health. The sequencing input was naive CD4+ T cells sorted from blood. Subset noted: CD45RA+ positively selected. The chain employs TRBV5-1 and TRBJ2-3; 11 nucleotides agree with TRBD2. DNA of the CDR3: TGCGCCAGCAGCCTGGGACTAGCGGCAGATACGCAGTATTTT. It translates to CASSLGLAADTQYF.